The entry below gives a single T cell receptor beta chain sequence along with its context. Antigen: not known. These data are taken from a study of T cells in Graves' hyperthyroidism and ophthalmopathy. Across the study: Pretreatment peripheral blood was obtained at initial diagnosis. Study findings and constraints: Most thyroid clonotypes expanded above 0.001 were also detected in blood.

Hyperthyroidism, newly diagnosed and lasting under 2 months, affected patients aged 18 to 65. Any patient presenting with uncontrolled infection, other autoimmune disease, pregnancy or lactation was left out. Amplified regions were TCR beta CDR3 sequences from RNA transcripts. TCR CDR3 regions were first amplified by RT-PCR with HTBI primers. One entry per CDR3 protein, called by TCRdb with MiXCR from the multiplex PCR reads. The data show about 340,000 distinct CDR3 sequences, roughly 18% seen once. Trimming at V came to 4 bases and at J to 4 bases, leaving 9 bases not matched to a gene. The CDR3 is 16 residues long. Germline CDR1 reads MNHNS; CDR2 reads SASEGT.

The chain joins TRBV6-1 to TRBJ2-1, with 8 positions matching TRBD2. The origin of this receptor is a woman aged 50 to 65 with Graves' hyperthyroidism. Sequences were obtained from blood. CDR3 region: CASSGGPSGFYNEQFF. The DNA of the CDR3 is TGTGCCAGCAGTGGGGGACCTAGCGGGTTTTACAATGAGCAGTTCTTC.